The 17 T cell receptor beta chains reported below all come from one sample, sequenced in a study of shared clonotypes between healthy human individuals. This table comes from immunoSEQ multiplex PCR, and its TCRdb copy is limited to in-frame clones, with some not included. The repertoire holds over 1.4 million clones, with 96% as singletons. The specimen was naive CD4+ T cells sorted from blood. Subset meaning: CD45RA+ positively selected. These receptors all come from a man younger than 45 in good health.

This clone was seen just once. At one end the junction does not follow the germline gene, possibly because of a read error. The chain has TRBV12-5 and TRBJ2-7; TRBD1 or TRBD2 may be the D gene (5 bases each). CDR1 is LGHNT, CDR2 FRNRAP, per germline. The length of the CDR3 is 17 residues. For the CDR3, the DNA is TGTGCTAGTGGTTTGGTAACGGTATGGGACCCCTCCAACGAGCAGTACTTC. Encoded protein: CASGLVTVWDPSNEQYF.

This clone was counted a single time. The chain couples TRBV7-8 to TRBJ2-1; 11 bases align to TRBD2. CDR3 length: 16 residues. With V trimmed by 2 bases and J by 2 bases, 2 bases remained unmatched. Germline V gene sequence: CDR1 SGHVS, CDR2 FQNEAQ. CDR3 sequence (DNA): TGTGCCAGCAGCTTACTAGCGGGAGGAACCTACAATGAGCAGTTCTTC. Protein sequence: CASSLLAGGTYNEQFF.

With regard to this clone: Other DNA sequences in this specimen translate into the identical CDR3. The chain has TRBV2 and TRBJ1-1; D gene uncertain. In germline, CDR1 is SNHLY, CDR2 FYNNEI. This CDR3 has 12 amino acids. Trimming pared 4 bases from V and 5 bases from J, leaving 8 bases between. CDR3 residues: CASSVGRTEAFF. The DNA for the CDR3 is TGTGCCAGCAGTGTAGGGAGAACTGAAGCTTTCTTT.

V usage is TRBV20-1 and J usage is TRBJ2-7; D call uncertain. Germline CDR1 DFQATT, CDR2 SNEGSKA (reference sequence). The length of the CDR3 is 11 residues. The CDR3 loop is CSGYSIYEQYF. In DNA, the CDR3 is TGCAGCGGGTACTCTATCTACGAGCAGTACTTC.

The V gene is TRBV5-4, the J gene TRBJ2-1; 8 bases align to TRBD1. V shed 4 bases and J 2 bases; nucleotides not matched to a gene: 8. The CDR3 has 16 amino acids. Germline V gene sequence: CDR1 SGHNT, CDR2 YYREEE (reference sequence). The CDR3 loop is CASSGRTGFTYNEQFF. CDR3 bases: TGTGCCAGCAGCGGAAGGACAGGGTTTACCTACAATGAGCAGTTCTTC.

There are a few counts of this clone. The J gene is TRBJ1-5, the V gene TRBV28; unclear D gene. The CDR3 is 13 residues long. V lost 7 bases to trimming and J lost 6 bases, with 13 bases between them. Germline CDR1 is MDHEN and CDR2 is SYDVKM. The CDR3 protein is CASTEGRFQPQHF. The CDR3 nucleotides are TGTGCCAGCACCGAGGGTAGGTTTCAGCCCCAGCATTTT.

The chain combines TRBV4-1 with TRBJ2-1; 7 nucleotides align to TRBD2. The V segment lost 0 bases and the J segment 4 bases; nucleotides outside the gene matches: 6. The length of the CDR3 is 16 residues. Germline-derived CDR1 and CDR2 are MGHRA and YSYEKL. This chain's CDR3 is CASSQDWASGYNEQFF. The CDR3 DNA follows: TGCGCCAGCAGCCAAGATTGGGCTAGCGGTTACAATGAGCAGTTCTTC.

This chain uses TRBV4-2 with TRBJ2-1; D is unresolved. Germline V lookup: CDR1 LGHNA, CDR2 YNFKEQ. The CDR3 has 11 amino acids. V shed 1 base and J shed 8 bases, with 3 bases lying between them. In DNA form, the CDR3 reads TGTGCCAGCAGCCAAGGCGATGAGCAGTTCTTC. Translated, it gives CASSQGDEQFF.

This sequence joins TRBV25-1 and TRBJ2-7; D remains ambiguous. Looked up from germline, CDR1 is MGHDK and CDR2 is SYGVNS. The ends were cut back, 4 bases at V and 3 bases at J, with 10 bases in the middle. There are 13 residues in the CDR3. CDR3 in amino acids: CASSGKDGYEQYF. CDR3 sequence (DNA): TGTGCCAGCAGTGGAAAGGACGGCTACGAGCAGTACTTC.

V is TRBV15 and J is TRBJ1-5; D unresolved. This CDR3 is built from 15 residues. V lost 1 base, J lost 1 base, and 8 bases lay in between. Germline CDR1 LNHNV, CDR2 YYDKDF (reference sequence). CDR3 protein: CATSRGTVSNQPQHF. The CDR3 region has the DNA TGTGCCACCAGCAGAGGGACGGTCAGCAATCAGCCCCAGCATTTT.

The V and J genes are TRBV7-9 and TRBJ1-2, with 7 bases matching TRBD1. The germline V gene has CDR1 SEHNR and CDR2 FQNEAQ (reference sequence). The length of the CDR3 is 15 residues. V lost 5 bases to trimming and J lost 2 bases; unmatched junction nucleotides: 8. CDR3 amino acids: CASSTQTGLNYGYTF. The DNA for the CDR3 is TGTGCCAGCAGCACCCAGACAGGGCTCAACTATGGCTACACCTTC.

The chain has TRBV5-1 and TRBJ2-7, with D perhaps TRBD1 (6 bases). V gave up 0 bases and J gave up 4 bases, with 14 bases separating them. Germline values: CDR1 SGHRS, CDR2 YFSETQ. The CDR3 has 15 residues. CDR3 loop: CASSLARGRGYEQYF. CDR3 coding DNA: TGCGCCAGCAGCTTGGCAAGGGGGAGAGGATACGAGCAGTACTTC.

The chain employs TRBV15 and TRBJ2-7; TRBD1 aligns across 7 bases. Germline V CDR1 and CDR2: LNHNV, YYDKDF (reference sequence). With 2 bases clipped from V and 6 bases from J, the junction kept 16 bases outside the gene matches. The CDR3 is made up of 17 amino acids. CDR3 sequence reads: CATSRLGVIEGAGEQYF. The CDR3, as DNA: TGTGCCACCAGCAGATTAGGGGTTATAGAGGGGGCAGGCGAGCAGTACTTC.

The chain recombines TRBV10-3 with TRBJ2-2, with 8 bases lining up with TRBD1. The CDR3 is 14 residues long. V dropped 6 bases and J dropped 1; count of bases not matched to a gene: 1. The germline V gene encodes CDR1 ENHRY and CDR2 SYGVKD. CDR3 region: CAIRGTGNTGELFF. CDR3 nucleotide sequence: TGTGCCATCAGGGGGACAGGGAACACCGGGGAGCTGTTTTTT.

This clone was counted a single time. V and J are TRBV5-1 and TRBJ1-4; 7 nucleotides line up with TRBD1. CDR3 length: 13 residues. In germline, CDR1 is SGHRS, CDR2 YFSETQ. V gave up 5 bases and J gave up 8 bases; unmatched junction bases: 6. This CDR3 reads CASSVRGEEKLFF. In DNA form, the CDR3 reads TGCGCCAGCAGTGTCAGGGGGGAGGAAAAACTGTTTTTT.

The CDR3 DNA follows: TGTGCCAGTAGTATGACACATGGCTACACCTTC. This gives the protein CASSMTHGYTF. The chain has TRBV19 and TRBJ1-2, with no clear D. Trimming took off 3 bases at V and 6 bases at J, with 5 bases between the two ends. The CDR3 is 11 residues long. The germline V gene encodes CDR1 LNHDA and CDR2 SQIVND (reference sequence).

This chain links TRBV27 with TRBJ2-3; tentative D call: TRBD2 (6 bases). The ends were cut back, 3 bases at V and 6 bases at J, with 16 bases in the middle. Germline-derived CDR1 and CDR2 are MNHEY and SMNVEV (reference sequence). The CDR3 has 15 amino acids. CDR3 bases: TGTGCCAGCAGTTTGGAGGGCAGGGCCTGGGATACGCAGTATTTT. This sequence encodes CASSLEGRAWDTQYF.